The rows below give T cell receptor beta chains drawn from one sample of a study of shared clonotypes between healthy human individuals. Method: immunoSEQ multiplex PCR; TCRdb's copy keeps in-frame clones and lacks some. The table includes hundreds of thousands of clones, approximately 79% detected once. Sequencing input: memory CD4+ T cells sorted from blood. These receptor sequences come from a woman aged 25 to 39 in good health. Both conserved end residues are part of each CDR3. The D gene is left open where the match is weak. Rows give clone size only sometimes, using once, few, many, or a class for an expanded clone.

CDR3nt,CDR3aa,j_gene,abundance,v_gene,d_gene
TGTGCCAGCAGCCACAGTTCGCGGGAGATCTCCTACGAGCAGTACTTC,CASSHSSREISYEQYF,TRBJ2-7,.,TRBV4-2,TRBD2
TGTGCCAGCAGCTTTCTCTTCGGAGCTAACTATGGCTACACCTTC,CASSFLFGANYGYTF,TRBJ1-2,.,TRBV7-9,.
TGTGCCAGCAGGCCTTCCGGGACAGGGTCCTACGAGCAGTACTTC,CASRPSGTGSYEQYF,TRBJ2-7,few,TRBV2,TRBD1
TGCGCCAGCTCGCCCGGGACAGGGTTTGACAATGAGCAGTTCTTC,CASSPGTGFDNEQFF,TRBJ2-1,.,TRBV5-1,TRBD1
TGTGCCAGCACAGGGGCAAGTTACGAGCAGTACTTC,CASTGASYEQYF,TRBJ2-7,.,TRBV27,.
TGTGCCAGCAGCTTGGACGAGATCTACGAGCAGTACTTC,CASSLDEIYEQYF,TRBJ2-7,once,TRBV5-4,.
TGTGCCAGCAGCTTGGGTAGTGGGAACACAGATACGCAGTATTTT,CASSLGSGNTDTQYF,TRBJ2-3,.,TRBV5-3,.
TGTGCCAGCAGAGGAAACAGGGGTGCCGGGGAGCTGTTTTTT,CASRGNRGAGELFF,TRBJ2-2,.,TRBV27,TRBD1
TGTGCCAGCAGCCTTGTCGGGTTTCGGACTAGCGAGTTCTACGAGCAGTACTTC,CASSLVGFRTSEFYEQYF,TRBJ2-7,.,TRBV7-9,TRBD2
TGTGCCAGCTCGCGACAGCGGGACTCCTACGAGCAGTACTTC,CASSRQRDSYEQYF,TRBJ2-7,.,TRBV7-2,TRBD2
TGTGCCTGGTTGCGGGTGAACACCGGGGAGCTGTTTTTT,CAWLRVNTGELFF,TRBJ2-2,.,TRBV30,.
TGTGCCAGCAGTGAAGGGGGGATCATGAACACTGAAGCTTTCTTT,CASSEGGIMNTEAFF,TRBJ1-1,once,TRBV6-1,.
TGTGCCAGTAGTACGACCCCTAGCGGGAGTAGGATCGGGGAGCTGTTTTTT,CASSTTPSGSRIGELFF,TRBJ2-2,.,TRBV19,TRBD2
TGTGCCAGCAGTTACTCTCCAGCCAAAAACTATGGCTACACCTTC,CASSYSPAKNYGYTF,TRBJ1-2,.,TRBV6-6,.
TGTGCCAGTAGTAGACAGGGGTCCGATGAGCAGTTCTTC,CASSRQGSDEQFF,TRBJ2-1,few,TRBV19,TRBD1
TGTGCCAGCAGTTACGCATCGACAGGTCCCTACGAGCAGTACTTC,CASSYASTGPYEQYF,TRBJ2-7,.,TRBV6-6,.
TGTGCCAGCAGTCCCCGGCGGGTACAATACAATGAGCAGTTCTTC,CASSPRRVQYNEQFF,TRBJ2-1,once,TRBV27,.
TGTGTCAGAAGCTCGCTTGTGGGGTTGGATACGCAGTATTTT,CVRSSLVGLDTQYF,TRBJ2-3,.,TRBV7-4,.
TGTGCCAGCCATGAAGGTTTCGATGGCTACACCTTC,CASHEGFDGYTF,TRBJ1-2,.,TRBV2,.
TGTGCCAGCAGGGAGGGGCCCGGGAGTCAGGAGTACTTC,CASREGPGSQEYF,TRBJ2-7,.,TRBV2,.
TGTGCCAGTACCCCCGGGATATATAGCAATCAGCCCCAGCATTTT,CASTPGIYSNQPQHF,TRBJ1-5,.,TRBV19,.
TGTGCCAGCAGTGAATACGGCGTACGGGCAGATACGCAGTATTTT,CASSEYGVRADTQYF,TRBJ2-3,once,TRBV25-1,.
TGTGCCAGCAGTAGCAGGGTTTCTGGGGCCAACGTCCTGACTTTC,CASSSRVSGANVLTF,TRBJ2-6,.,TRBV27,.
TGCGCCAGCAGCTTGCGGGCCGCTTCAACCTACGAGCAGTACTTC,CASSLRAASTYEQYF,TRBJ2-7,.,TRBV5-1,.
TGCAGCGTTATGCGAGACGTTGGCGAGCAGTACTTC,CSVMRDVGEQYF,TRBJ2-7,.,TRBV29-1,.
TGTGCCAGCAGTTCCTACCTTGGTCCTTGGACCCAGTACTTC,CASSSYLGPWTQYF,TRBJ2-5,few,TRBV28,.
TGTGCCAGCAGTTTTACGACAGCCGTTTCCCTCGAGCAGTACTTC,CASSFTTAVSLEQYF,TRBJ2-7,.,TRBV27,.
TGTGCCAGCAGTAAAGTCGGGGGAGGATGGGAAGGGGTCCGGAATCAGCCCCAGCATTTT,CASSKVGGGWEGVRNQPQHF,TRBJ1-5,.,TRBV27,.
TGCGCCACCCGGCGGGGCCCGAACACTGAAGCTTTCTTT,CATRRGPNTEAFF,TRBJ1-1,few,TRBV5-1,.
TGTGCCAGCAGCGCTAGCGGGAGAAATGAGCAGTTCTTC,CASSASGRNEQFF,TRBJ2-1,.,TRBV11-2,TRBD2
TGTGCCAGCTCAAAGGACATTAGCAATCAGCCCCAGCATTTT,CASSKDISNQPQHF,TRBJ1-5,.,TRBV18,.
TGTGCCAGCAGCCCTAGTTGGCGGGGAAGCTACGAGCAGTACTTC,CASSPSWRGSYEQYF,TRBJ2-7,.,TRBV2,.
TGTGCCAGCAGTAGAGGGGGAGACTACGAGCAGTACTTC,CASSRGGDYEQYF,TRBJ2-7,few,TRBV4-2,.
TGTGCCAGCTCACCCCGCTGGGTACAGGATACGCAGTATTTT,CASSPRWVQDTQYF,TRBJ2-3,.,TRBV18,.
TGTGCCAGCAGCTCGTGGGCGGGCGGAGATACGCAGTATTTT,CASSSWAGGDTQYF,TRBJ2-3,many,TRBV7-2,.
TGTGCCAGTTCGACAGATCAAGAGACCCAGTACTTC,CASSTDQETQYF,TRBJ2-5,.,TRBV28,.
TGTGCCAGCAGACCCCTTCCCCCGGACACTGAAGCTTTCTTT,CASRPLPPDTEAFF,TRBJ1-1,few,TRBV5-4,.
TGTGCCAGCTCACCGGCGGGACAGGCATCCTTTGAGCAGTACTTC,CASSPAGQASFEQYF,TRBJ2-7,few,TRBV18,TRBD1
TGCGCCAGCAGCCAAGCGTCGGGACAAACCTACGAGCAGTACTTC,CASSQASGQTYEQYF,TRBJ2-7,.,TRBV4-1,.
TGTGCCAGCAGCTTAGTTGGTCGCCAGCAAGAGACCCAGTACTTC,CASSLVGRQQETQYF,TRBJ2-5,.,TRBV13,.
TGTGCCAGTAGTATAGCCCCGCAGCTTGGAAACACCATATATTTT,CASSIAPQLGNTIYF,TRBJ1-3,.,TRBV19,.
TGTGCCAGCAGCACCTTCCAGGGGAACACCGGGGAGCTGTTTTTT,CASSTFQGNTGELFF,TRBJ2-2,.,TRBV7-9,.
TGTGCCAGCAGAACGGGCCTCATTGGGAGGGCTTTCTTT,CASRTGLIGRAFF,TRBJ1-1,.,TRBV6-5,.
TGTGCCAGCAGCCCCGGGACTAGCAGAACCTACGAGCAGTACTTC,CASSPGTSRTYEQYF,TRBJ2-7,.,TRBV6-6,TRBD2
TGTGCCAGCAGCTTACAGGGAACCTACGAGCAGTACTTC,CASSLQGTYEQYF,TRBJ2-7,.,TRBV5-6,.
TGTGCCAGTAGTATAGAGGAGGGAGCCTACGAGCAGTACTTC,CASSIEEGAYEQYF,TRBJ2-7,.,TRBV19,.
TGTGCCAGCTGTTCGAATAGCGGGAGACTAACCGGGGAGCTGTTTTTT,CASCSNSGRLTGELFF,TRBJ2-2,few,TRBV27,TRBD2
TGTGCCAGCAGTCTCGGGACTGGAGAATCCGGGGAGCTGTTTTTT,CASSLGTGESGELFF,TRBJ2-2,.,TRBV11-2,.
TGTGCCAGCTCACCGCGAGGGCACGCGAACACCGGGGAGCTGTTTTTT,CASSPRGHANTGELFF,TRBJ2-2,.,TRBV18,.
TGCAGCGTTGAAGGTAGCACTGAAGCTTTCTTT,CSVEGSTEAFF,TRBJ1-1,.,TRBV29-1,.